The TCR beta chain described here comes from a study of OX40 agonist ivuxolimab in advanced cancers. About the research overall: As their treatment, patients were administered ivuxolimab, an agonistic anti-OX40 (CD134) antibody.

Profiled with immunoSEQ multiplex PCR; TCRdb holds only in-frame clones, not every one. The data contain about 100,000 clones, less than 95% of them seen just once; the ten biggest clones take up 0.5% to 0.65%. The ends were cut back, 1 base at V and 1 base at J, with 11 bases in the middle. CDR1 is SGHTA and CDR2 is FQGNSA in the germline V gene. This CDR3 comprises 16 residues. The sample in question was CD4+ or CD8+ T cells sorted from blood, obtained in a trial of the OX40 agonist ivuxolimab. This receptor was identified in an adult with an advanced solid tumor such as melanoma, head and neck, liver or kidney cancer. The chain combines TRBV7-2 with TRBJ1-5, with D hard to call. CDR3 bases: TGTGCCAGCAGCTTAGGGGGATTCGGCAGCAATCAGCCCCAGCATTTT. Its protein is CASSLGGFGSNQPQHF.